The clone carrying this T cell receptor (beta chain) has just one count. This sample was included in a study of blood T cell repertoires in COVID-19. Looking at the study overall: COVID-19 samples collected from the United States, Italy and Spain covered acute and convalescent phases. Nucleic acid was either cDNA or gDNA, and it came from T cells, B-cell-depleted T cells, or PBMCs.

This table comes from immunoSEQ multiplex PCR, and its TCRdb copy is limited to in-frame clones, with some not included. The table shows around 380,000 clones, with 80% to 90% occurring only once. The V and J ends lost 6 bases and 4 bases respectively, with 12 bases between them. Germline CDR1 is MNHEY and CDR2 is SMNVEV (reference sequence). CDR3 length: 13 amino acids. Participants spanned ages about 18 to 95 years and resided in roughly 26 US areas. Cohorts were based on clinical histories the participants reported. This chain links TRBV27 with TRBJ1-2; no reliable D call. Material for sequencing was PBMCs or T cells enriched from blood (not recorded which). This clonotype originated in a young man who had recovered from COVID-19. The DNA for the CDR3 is TGTGCCAGCAGACCTTCAGCGGGCTATGGCTACACCTTC. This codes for CASRPSAGYGYTF.